The present T cell receptor beta chain was sequenced within a study of blood T cell repertoires in COVID-19. Sequencing was performed with immunoSEQ multiplex PCR; in TCRdb, only in-frame clones are kept and a portion is missing. There are fewer than 100,000 clones in the sample; approximately 89% occur only once, and 9% to 12% lies in the top ten. The germline gives CDR1 MNHEY, CDR2 SVGAGI. The ends were cut back, 7 bases at V and 4 bases at J, with 13 bases in the middle. The CDR3 is made up of 13 amino acids. Sequencing input: peripheral blood. The TCR comes from a man aged 50 to 59 with acute or convalescent COVID-19. The gene calls are TRBV6-5 and TRBJ1-1; perhaps TRBD1 as D (6 bases). The DNA for the CDR3 is TGTGCCAGCATATGGGGGCGGGCCACTGAAGCTTTCTTT. Translated, it gives CASIWGRATEAFF.